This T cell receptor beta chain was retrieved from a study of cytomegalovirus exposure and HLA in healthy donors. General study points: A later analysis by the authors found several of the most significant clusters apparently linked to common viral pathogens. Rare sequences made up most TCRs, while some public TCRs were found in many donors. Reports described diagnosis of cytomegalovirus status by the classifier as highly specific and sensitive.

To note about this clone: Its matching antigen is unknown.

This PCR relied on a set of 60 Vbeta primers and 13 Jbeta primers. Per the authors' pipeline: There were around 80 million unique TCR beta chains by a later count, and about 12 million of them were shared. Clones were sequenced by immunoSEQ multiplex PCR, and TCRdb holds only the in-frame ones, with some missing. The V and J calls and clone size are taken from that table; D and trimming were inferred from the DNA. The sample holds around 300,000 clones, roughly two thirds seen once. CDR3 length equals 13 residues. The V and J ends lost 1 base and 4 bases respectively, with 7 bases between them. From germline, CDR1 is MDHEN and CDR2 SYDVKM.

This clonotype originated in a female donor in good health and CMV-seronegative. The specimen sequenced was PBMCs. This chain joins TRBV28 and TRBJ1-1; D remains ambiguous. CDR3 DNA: TGTGCCAGCAGTTTATCCAGAGGCACTGAAGCTTTCTTT. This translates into CASSLSRGTEAFF.